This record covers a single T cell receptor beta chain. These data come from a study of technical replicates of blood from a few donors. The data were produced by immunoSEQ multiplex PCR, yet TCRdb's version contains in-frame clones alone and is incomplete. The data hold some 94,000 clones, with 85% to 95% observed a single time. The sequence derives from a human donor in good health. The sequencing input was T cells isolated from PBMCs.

The CDR3 is CASSLDGLASGNTIYF. The CDR3 DNA follows: TGTGCCAGCAGCTTGGACGGACTCGCCTCTGGAAACACCATATATTTT. This chain uses TRBV5-4 with TRBJ1-3; D remains ambiguous. Trimming pared 0 bases from V and 0 bases from J, leaving 10 bases between. The CDR3 sequence is 16 residues long. Germline V gene data show CDR1 as SGHNT and CDR2 as YYREEE (reference sequence).